Only a few counts were recorded for the clone carrying this T cell receptor (beta chain). Its antigen is currently unknown. This sample is part of a study of CD8+ T cells in alopecia areata. J was trimmed by 6 bases and V by 7 bases; bases with no gene match: 8. The V gene's germline CDR1 is MDHEN and CDR2 SYDVKM. The CDR3 runs to 13 residues. Study-wide findings and caveats: Scalp lesions, especially in alopecia totalis/universalis, had higher clonality than normal scalp.

Documented treatment: oral pan-JAK inhibitor, 5-10 mg twice daily. Obtained from alopecia areata patients were lesional scalp punch biopsies along with peripheral blood. After isolation, RNA underwent reverse transcription to generate cDNA as the sequencing template. The repertoire was sequenced with immunoSEQ multiplex PCR; TCRdb's copy has only in-frame clones and lacks some. This table has some 200,000 clones, 43% appearing once. V and J are TRBV28 and TRBJ2-7; 8 nucleotides match TRBD2. Sequenced here: CD4+ T cells sorted from blood, sampled at approximately week 37, from a patient treated with tofacitinib. This TCR was sampled from a human donor with alopecia areata. The CDR3 nucleotides are TGTGCCAGCATGGAAGCGGGGGCCTCCGAGCAGTACTTC. It yields the protein CASMEAGASEQYF.